This T cell receptor beta chain was captured in a study of shared clonotypes between healthy human individuals. Study at large: Donors had three CD4 naive, three CD4 memory, two CD8 naive and one CD8 memory plate apiece.

This table comes from immunoSEQ multiplex PCR, and its TCRdb copy is limited to in-frame clones, with some not included. The repertoire holds approximately 2.3 million clones, over 90% seen once, with under 0.45% in the top ten. The germline CDR1 and CDR2 sequences are SGHDT and YYEEEE. This CDR3 is 13 amino acids long. V shed 0 bases and J shed 10 bases, with 8 bases lying between them. This chain links TRBV5-6 with TRBJ1-6; D gene ambiguous. The sequencing input was naive CD4+ T cells from PBMCs. As to subset: CD45RA+ positively selected. The sequence was obtained from a man in his late teens or twenties in good health. Some clones in this sample may be carry-over from other donors' samples. The CDR3 spells CASSLGLPSPLHF. CDR3 nucleotide sequence: TGTGCCAGCAGCTTGGGGCTGCCATCACCCCTCCACTTT. Combining the CDR3 with reference TRBV5-6 and TRBJ1-6 gives the whole variable domain DAGVTQSPTHLIKTRGQQVTLRCSPKSGHDTVSWYQQALGQGPQFIFQYYEEEERQRGNFPDRFSGHQFPNYSSELNVNALLLGDSALYLCASSLGLPSPLHFGNGTRLTVT.